This entry features one T cell receptor (beta chain) sequence. Its matching antigen is unknown. The source of the sample is a study of CD8+ T cells in alopecia areata. Study-level information: Those treated were given oral tofacitinib at 5 to 10 mg twice daily.

Extracted from the samples, RNA was reverse transcribed into cDNA to serve as the sequencing template. Only in-frame clones appear in the TCRdb table, and some are missing; sequencing was by immunoSEQ multiplex PCR. This sample has more than 200,000 clones, with 43% found just once. The CDR3 extends over 13 amino acids. CDR1 KGHSH and CDR2 LQKENI come from the germline V gene. V was trimmed by 4 bases and J by 10 bases, leaving 14 bases between them. Whole-study results and caveats: Any link of baseline CD8+ expansion to response, resting on one nonresponder, remains uncertain. Affected lesional scalp, above all in alopecia totalis/universalis, was more clonal than normal scalp.

Treatment reported: oral pan-JAK inhibitor, 5-10 mg twice daily. The origin of this receptor is a human donor with alopecia areata. This specimen was CD4+ T cells sorted from blood, taken at approximately week 37, from a patient treated with tofacitinib. V gene TRBV18 combines with J gene TRBJ2-1; D might be TRBD2 (5 bases). CDR3 region: CASSRPTTTEQFF. CDR3 nucleotide sequence: TGTGCCAGCTCACGCCCGACTACGACGGAGCAGTTCTTC.